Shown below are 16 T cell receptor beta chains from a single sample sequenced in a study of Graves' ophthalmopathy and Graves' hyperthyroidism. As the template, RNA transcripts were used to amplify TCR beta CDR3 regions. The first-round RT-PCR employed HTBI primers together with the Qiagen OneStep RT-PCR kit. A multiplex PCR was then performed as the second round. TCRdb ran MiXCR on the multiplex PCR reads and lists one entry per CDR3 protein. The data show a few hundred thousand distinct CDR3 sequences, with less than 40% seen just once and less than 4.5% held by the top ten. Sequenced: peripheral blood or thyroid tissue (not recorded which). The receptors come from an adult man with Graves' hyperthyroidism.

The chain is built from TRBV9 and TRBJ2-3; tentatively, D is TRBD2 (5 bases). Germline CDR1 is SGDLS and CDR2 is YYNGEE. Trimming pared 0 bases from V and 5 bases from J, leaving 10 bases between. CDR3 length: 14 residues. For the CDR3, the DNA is TGTGCCAGCAGCGTAGAGGCACTAGGAGATACGCAGTATTTT. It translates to CASSVEALGDTQYF.

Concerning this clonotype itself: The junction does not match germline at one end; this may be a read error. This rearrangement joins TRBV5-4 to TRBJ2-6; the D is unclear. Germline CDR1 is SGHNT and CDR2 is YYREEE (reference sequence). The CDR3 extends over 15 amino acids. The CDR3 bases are TGTGCCAGCGGCTTGAGTGGGGCTGGGGCCAACGTCCTGACTTTC. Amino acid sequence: CASGLSGAGANVLTF.

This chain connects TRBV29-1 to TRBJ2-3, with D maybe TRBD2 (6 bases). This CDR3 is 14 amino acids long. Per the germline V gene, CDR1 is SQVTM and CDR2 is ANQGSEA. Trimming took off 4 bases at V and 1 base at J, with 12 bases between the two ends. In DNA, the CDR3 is TGCAGCGTTGGAGAACTAGCTGGCACAGATACGCAGTATTTT. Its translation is CSVGELAGTDTQYF.

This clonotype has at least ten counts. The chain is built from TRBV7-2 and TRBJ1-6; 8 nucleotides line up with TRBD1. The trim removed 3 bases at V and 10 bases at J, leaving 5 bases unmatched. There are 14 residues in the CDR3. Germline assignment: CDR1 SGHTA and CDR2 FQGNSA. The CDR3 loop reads CASSFRGRESPLHF. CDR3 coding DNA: TGTGCCAGCAGCTTCAGGGGGCGAGAATCACCCCTCCACTTT.

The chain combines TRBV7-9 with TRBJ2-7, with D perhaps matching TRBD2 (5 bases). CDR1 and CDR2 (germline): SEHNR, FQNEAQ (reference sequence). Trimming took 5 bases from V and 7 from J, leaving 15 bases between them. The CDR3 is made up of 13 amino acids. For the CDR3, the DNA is TGTGCCAGCAGCCCGTGGAGGAACGATGAGCAGTACTTC. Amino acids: CASSPWRNDEQYF.

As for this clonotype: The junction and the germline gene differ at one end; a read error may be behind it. The CDR3 sequence: CSARDRIWAGGPEERYF. CDR3 DNA sequence: TGCAGTGCTAGAGATCGTATTTGGGCGGGAGGGCCGGAAGAGCGGTACTTC. The chain is built from TRBV20-1 and TRBJ2-7; TRBD2 agrees at 9 bases. Germline lookup yields CDR1 DFQATT and CDR2 SNEGSKA (reference sequence). The CDR3 contains 17 residues.

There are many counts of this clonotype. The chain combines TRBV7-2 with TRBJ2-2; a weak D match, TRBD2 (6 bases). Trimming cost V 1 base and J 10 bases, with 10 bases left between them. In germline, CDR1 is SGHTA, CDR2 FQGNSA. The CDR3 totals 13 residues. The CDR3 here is CASSLEGDSELFF. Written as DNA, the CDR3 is TGTGCCAGCAGCTTAGAAGGGGACTCGGAGCTGTTTTTT.

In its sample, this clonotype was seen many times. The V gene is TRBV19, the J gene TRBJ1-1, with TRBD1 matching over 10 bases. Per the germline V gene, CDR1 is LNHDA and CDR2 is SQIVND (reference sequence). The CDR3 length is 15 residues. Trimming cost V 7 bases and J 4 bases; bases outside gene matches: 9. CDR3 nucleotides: TGTGCCAGTATGTACCGACAGGGGGCTGGCACTGAAGCTTTCTTT. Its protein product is CASMYRQGAGTEAFF.

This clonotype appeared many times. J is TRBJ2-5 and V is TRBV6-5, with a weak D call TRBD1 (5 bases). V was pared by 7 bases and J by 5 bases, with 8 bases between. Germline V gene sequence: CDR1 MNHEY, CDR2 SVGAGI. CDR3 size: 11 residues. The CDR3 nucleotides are TGTGCCAGCATTAAGGGGGAGACCCAGTACTTC. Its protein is CASIKGETQYF.

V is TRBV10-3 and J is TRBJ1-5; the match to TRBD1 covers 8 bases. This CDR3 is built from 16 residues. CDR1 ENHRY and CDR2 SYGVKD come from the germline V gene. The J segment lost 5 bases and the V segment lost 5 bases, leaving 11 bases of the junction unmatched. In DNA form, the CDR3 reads TGTGCCATCAGTACTCCTGACAGGGGCAAAGATCAGCCCCAGCATTTT. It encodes CAISTPDRGKDQPQHF.

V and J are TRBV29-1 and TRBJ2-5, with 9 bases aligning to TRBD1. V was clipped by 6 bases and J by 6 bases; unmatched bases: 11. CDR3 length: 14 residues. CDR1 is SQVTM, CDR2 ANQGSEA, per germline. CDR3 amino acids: CSVVITGGRKTQYF. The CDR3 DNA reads TGCAGCGTCGTCATAACAGGGGGCCGTAAGACCCAGTACTTC.

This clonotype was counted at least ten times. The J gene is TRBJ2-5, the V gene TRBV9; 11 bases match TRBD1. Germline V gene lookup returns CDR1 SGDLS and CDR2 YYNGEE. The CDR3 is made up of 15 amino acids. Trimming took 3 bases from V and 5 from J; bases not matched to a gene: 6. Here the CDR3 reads CASSARDRGSETQYF. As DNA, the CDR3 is TGTGCCAGCAGCGCACGGGACAGGGGGTCGGAGACCCAGTACTTC.

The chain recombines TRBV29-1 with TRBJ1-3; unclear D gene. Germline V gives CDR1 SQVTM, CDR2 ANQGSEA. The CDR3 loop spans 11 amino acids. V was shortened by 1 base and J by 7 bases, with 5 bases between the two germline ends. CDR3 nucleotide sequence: TGCAGCGTTGAAGCCCCTAACACCATATATTTT. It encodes CSVEAPNTIYF.

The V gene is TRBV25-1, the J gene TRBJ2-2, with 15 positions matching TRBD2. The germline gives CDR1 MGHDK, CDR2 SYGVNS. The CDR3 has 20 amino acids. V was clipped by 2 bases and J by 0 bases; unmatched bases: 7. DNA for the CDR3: TGTGCCAGCAGTGAAGCGGGACTAGCGGGAGGCCGGACGAACACCGGGGAGCTGTTTTTT. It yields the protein CASSEAGLAGGRTNTGELFF.

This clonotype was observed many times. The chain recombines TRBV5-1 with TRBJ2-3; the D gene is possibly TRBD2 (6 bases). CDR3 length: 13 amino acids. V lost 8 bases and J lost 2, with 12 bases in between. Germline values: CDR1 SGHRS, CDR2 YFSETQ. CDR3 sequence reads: CASRDFDTDTQYF. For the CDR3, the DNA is TGCGCCAGTAGGGACTTCGACACAGATACGCAGTATTTT.

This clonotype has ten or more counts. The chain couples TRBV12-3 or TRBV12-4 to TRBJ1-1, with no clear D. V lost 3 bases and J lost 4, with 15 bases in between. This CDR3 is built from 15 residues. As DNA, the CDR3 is TGTGCCAGCAGTTTTTTTCGGGTACCGGGCACTGAAGCTTTCTTT. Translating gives CASSFFRVPGTEAFF.